This T cell receptor (beta chain) was identified in a study of blood T cells in healthy people across ages. Through a sample-barcoded 5' primer and a J-beta primer mix, a second PCR was run for roughly 7 to 12 cycles. TCRdb recomputed calls from the 5' RACE reads with MiXCR, one row per CDR3 protein. The repertoire consists of hundreds of thousands of distinct CDR3 sequences, with about 50% occurring once and the leading ten covering approximately 15%. V shed 5 bases and J shed 0 bases, with 12 bases lying between them. From germline, CDR1 is MNHNY and CDR2 SVGAGI (reference sequence). The CDR3 runs 15 residues. This clonotype was detected ten times or more.

This sequence originates from a woman over 75 in good health. The chain employs TRBV6-6 and TRBJ2-3; D gene unclear. The material sequenced was blood. CDR3 residues: CASSPYTSSTDTQYF. The CDR3, as DNA: TGTGCCAGCAGTCCCTACACCTCTAGCACAGATACGCAGTATTTT.